This TCR beta chain is drawn from a study of T cell responses to AZD1222 COVID-19 vaccine. Study-wide background: Analyses pooled second doses at about 4 or about 12 weeks.

Findings and caveats of the study: In a largely white British group with more females than males, clonal diversity was possibly underestimated. Seropositive status at baseline applied to only 5 to 7 AZD1222 recipients.

As for this clone: Its antigen is not identified.

The CDR3 consists of 14 residues. V lost 2 bases, J lost 3 bases, and 10 bases lay in between. Germline CDR1 MNHEY, CDR2 SMNVEV (reference sequence). TCRdb keeps only in-frame clones here, not all; method: immunoSEQ multiplex PCR. The sample consists of around 170,000 clones, over 75% of them appearing once. This TCR came from an adult in good health. The chain carries TRBV27 and TRBJ1-2, with D perhaps TRBD1 (5 bases). The material was peripheral blood, obtained on day 0 of AZD1222 vaccination. CDR3 sequence reads: CASSLSGGDYGYTF. CDR3 DNA: TGTGCCAGCAGTTTAAGTGGGGGGGACTATGGCTACACCTTC.